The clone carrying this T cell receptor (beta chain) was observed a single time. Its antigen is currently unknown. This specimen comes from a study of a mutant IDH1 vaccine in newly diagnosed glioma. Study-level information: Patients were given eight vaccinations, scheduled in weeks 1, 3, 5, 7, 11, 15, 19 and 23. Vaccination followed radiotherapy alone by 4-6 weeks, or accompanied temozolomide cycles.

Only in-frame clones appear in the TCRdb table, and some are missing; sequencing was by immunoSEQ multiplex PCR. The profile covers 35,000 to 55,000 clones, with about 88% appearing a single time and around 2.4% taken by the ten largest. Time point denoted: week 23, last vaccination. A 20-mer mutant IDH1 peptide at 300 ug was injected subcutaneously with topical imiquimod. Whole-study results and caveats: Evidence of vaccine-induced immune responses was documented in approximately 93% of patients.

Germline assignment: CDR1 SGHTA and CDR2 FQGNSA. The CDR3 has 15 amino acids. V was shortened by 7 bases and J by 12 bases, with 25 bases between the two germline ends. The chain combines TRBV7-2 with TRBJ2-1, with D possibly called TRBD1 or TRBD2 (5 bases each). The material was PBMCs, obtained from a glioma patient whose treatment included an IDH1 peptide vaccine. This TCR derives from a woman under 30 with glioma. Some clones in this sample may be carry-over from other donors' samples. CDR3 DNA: TGTGCCAGCACTGATGGGAGCGGTGGGGGTCGTGGGCAGTTCTTC. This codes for CASTDGSGGGRGQFF.